This T cell receptor (beta chain) was identified in a study of T-cell reconstitution after alpha-beta-depleted transplantation in children. As it was prepared, the TCRbeta library received unique molecular identifiers. MiXCR, applied by TCRdb to the PCR reads, yields one record per CDR3 protein. This sample has about 370,000 distinct CDR3 sequences, with roughly 21% found just once. V was clipped by 7 bases and J by 0 bases, with 11 bases between them. The CDR3 contains 14 residues. Germline CDR1 MNHEY, CDR2 SMNVEV (reference sequence). Sample: PBMCs from the stem cell graft donor, taken from the stem cell graft. The chain joins TRBV27 to TRBJ2-3; D uncertain. The TCR comes from a human donor who donated a stem cell graft to a child with acute myeloid leukemia. CDR3 sequence reads: CASTALTSTDTQYF. In nucleotides, the CDR3 is TGTGCCAGCACAGCCCTCACTAGCACAGATACGCAGTATTTT.